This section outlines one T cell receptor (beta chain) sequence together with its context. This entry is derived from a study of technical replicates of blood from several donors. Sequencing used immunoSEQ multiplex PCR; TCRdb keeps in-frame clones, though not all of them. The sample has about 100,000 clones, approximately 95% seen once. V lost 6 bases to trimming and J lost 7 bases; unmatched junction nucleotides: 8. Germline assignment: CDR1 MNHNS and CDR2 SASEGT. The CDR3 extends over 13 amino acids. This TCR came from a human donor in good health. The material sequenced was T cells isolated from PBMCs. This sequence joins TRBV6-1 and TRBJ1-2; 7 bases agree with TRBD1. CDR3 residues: CASSENRGGGYTF. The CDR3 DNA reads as TGTGCCAGCAGCGAAAACAGGGGTGGTGGCTACACCTTC.